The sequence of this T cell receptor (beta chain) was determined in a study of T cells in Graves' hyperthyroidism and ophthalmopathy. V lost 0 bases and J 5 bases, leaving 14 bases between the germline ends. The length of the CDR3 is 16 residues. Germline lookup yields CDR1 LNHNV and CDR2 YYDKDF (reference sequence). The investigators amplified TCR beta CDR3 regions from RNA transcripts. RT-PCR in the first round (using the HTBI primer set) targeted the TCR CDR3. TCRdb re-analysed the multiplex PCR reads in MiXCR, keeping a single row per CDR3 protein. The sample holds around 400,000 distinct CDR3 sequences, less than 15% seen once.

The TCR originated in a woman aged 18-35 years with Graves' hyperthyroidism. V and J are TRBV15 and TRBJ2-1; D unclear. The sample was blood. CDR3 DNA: TGTGCCACCAGCAGAGATCCACCCCCTTCAAACAATGAGCAGTTCTTC. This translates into CATSRDPPPSNNEQFF.